The following is a T cell receptor (beta chain) sequence with its context. Original processing notes: Reference gene primer amplification in the assay estimated nucleated cell counts. Using immunoSEQ multiplex PCR, the repertoire was profiled, and TCRdb retains in-frame clones only, with some absent. V and J calls and clone size come straight from that table; D and trimming were deduced from the DNA. In the table there are 200,000 or so clones, about 85% of which are singletons. These data belong to a study of blood T cell repertoires in COVID-19. Study overall: Researchers got acute and convalescent COVID-19 samples from the United States, Italy and Spain. T cells, B-cell-depleted T cells, or PBMCs supplied cDNA or gDNA.

V shed 1 base and J shed 4 bases, with 13 bases lying between them. This CDR3 is 15 amino acids long. The germline V gene encodes CDR1 SGHAT and CDR2 FQNNGV. Specimen: peripheral blood. V and J are TRBV11-2 and TRBJ2-5; D is uncertain. This sequence was found in a woman aged 60 to 75 who had recovered from COVID-19. The CDR3: CASSLGPNYLETQYF. The DNA of the CDR3 is TGTGCCAGCAGCTTAGGTCCAAATTACTTAGAGACCCAGTACTTC.